The 21 T cell receptor beta chains below come from one sample, sequenced in a study of siplizumab effects on memory and regulatory T cells. The table came from immunoSEQ multiplex PCR; TCRdb's copy has only in-frame clones and leaves some out. Of about 91,000 clones listed, around 97% were seen once; the top ten hold around 0.03%. Sequencing input: naive CD4+ T cells sorted from blood. The receptors stem from a human donor in good health.

The J gene is TRBJ2-6, the V gene TRBV9; 7 bases are shared with TRBD1. CDR3 length equals 16 residues. J was trimmed by 4 bases and V by 4 bases; bases with no gene match: 8. CDR1 SGDLS and CDR2 YYNGEE come from the germline V gene. The CDR3 bases are TGTGCCAGCAGCATATCCACAGGGGCCGGGGCCAACGTCCTGACTTTC. The encoded protein is CASSISTGAGANVLTF. Complete variable domain (other parts from reference TRBV9 and TRBJ2-6): DSGVTQTPKHLITATGQRVTLRCSPRSGDLSVYWYQQSLDQGLQFLIQYYNGEERAKGNILERFSAQQFPDLHSELNLSSLELGDSALYFCASSISTGAGANVLTFGAGSRLTVL.

The J gene is TRBJ1-1, the V gene TRBV21-1. TRBV21-1 is a listed pseudogene. This CDR3 has 13 amino acids. The CDR3 DNA reads as TGTGCCAGCAGAAAAGAGGGGGGAACTGAAGCTTTCTTT. Its translation: CASRKEGGTEAFF.

The gene calls are TRBV6-1 and TRBJ1-4; D is unclear. Germline V CDR1 and CDR2: MNHNS, SASEGT. The V and J ends lost 6 bases and 3 bases respectively, with 11 bases between them. This CDR3 has 14 residues. This CDR3 reads CASREGGANEKLFF. DNA for the CDR3: TGTGCCAGCAGGGAGGGTGGGGCTAATGAAAAACTGTTTTTT.

This clone is a singleton in its sample. The chain links TRBV6-5 to TRBJ1-4, with 7 bases that match TRBD1. The CDR3 is made up of 15 amino acids. After removal of 0 bases from V and 11 bases from J, the junction contained 9 bases not matched to a gene. CDR1 and CDR2 from the germline V gene are MNHEY and SVGAGI. CDR3 amino acids: CASSYSGQGGKKLFF. The CDR3 coding sequence is TGTGCCAGCAGTTACTCCGGGCAGGGGGGGAAGAAACTGTTTTTT.

This clone came up once. The genes are TRBV13 and TRBJ2-2; D is uncertain. Germline V gene data show CDR1 as PRHDT and CDR2 as FYEKMQ (reference sequence). The CDR3 loop spans 13 amino acids. V gave up 4 bases and J gave up 7 bases, with 10 bases separating them. In DNA form, the CDR3 reads TGTGCCAGCAGCTCCTCCTCTGGCGGGGAGCTGTTTTTT. Translation gives CASSSSSGGELFF.

The chain has TRBV15 and TRBJ2-7; D unresolved. Germline V gives CDR1 LNHNV, CDR2 YYDKDF (reference sequence). V shed 0 bases and J shed 13 bases, with 13 bases lying between them. The CDR3 is made up of 12 amino acids. The CDR3 bases are TGTGCCACCAGCAGAGATACTTTTTTTAGATACTTC. Amino acids: CATSRDTFFRYF.

The chain uses TRBV5-4 and TRBJ2-7; TRBD2 agrees at 10 bases. The CDR3 totals 15 residues. The V segment lost 6 bases and the J segment 3 bases; nucleotides outside the gene matches: 9. CDR1 and CDR2 from the germline V gene are SGHNT and YYREEE (reference sequence). CDR3 sequence: CASTHRSGGFYEQYF. CDR3 sequence (DNA): TGTGCCAGCACCCATCGTAGCGGGGGGTTCTACGAGCAGTACTTC.

The chain recombines TRBV2 with TRBJ2-1; D call uncertain. CDR3 length: 13 residues. Germline CDR1 and CDR2: SNHLY and FYNNEI. Trimming shortened V by 5 bases and J by 10 bases, and 15 bases separated the two germline ends. This CDR3 is CASSPGPRQEQFF. The DNA of the CDR3 is TGTGCCAGCAGTCCCGGGCCCCGCCAGGAGCAGTTCTTC. Full variable domain (outside the CDR3, taken from reference TRBV2 and TRBJ2-1): EPEVTQTPSHQVTQMGQEVILRCVPISNHLYFYWYRQILGQKVEFLVSFYNNEISEKSEIFDDQFSVERPDGSNFTLKIRSTKLEDSAMYFCASSPGPRQEQFFGPGTRLTVL.

The chain couples TRBV11-2 to TRBJ2-1, with D unclear. Germline CDR1 is SGHAT and CDR2 is FQNNGV. The CDR3 is 11 amino acids. Trimming stripped 2 bases from V and 8 bases from J, with 4 bases between. DNA of the CDR3: TGTGCCAGCAGCTTAAGGGATGAGCAGTTCTTC. It yields the protein CASSLRDEQFF.

V usage is TRBV11-1 and J usage is TRBJ2-3; TRBD2 matches 12 bases. After removal of 7 bases from V and 0 bases from J, the junction contained 8 bases not matched to a gene. In germline, CDR1 is SGHAT, CDR2 FQDESV (reference sequence). CDR3 length equals 17 residues. The CDR3, as DNA: TGTGCCAGCACTCTAGCGGGGGGGCCTATTAGCACAGATACGCAGTATTTT. Its protein product is CASTLAGGPISTDTQYF.

The chain links TRBV5-6 to TRBJ1-1; 10 bases are shared with TRBD1. This CDR3 comprises 13 residues. V trimming: 4 bases; J trimming: 6 bases; junction bases outside the gene matches: 3. CDR1 SGHDT and CDR2 YYEEEE come from the germline V gene. The CDR3 nucleotides read TGTGCCAGCAGCAGGGACAGGGGCGCTGAAGCTTTCTTT. Translated: CASSRDRGAEAFF.

The V call is TRBV9, the J call TRBJ2-3, with 7 bases that match TRBD2. CDR1 is SGDLS, CDR2 YYNGEE, per germline. V shed 5 bases, J shed 2 bases, and the junction held 8 bases outside the gene matches. The CDR3 has 15 amino acids. The CDR3 coding sequence is TGTGCCAGCAGTACCGGGGGGAGCTTCACAGATACGCAGTATTTT. Translating gives CASSTGGSFTDTQYF.

The chain recombines TRBV28 with TRBJ2-7; D uncertain. Trimming removed 7 bases from V and 5 bases from J, with 18 bases in between. The CDR3 is 14 residues long. From germline, CDR1 is MDHEN and CDR2 SYDVKM. The CDR3 coding sequence is TGTGCCAGCACTCCACCTTCCCCGGTCCACGAGCAGTACTTC. Encoded protein: CASTPPSPVHEQYF.

This sequence joins TRBV27 and TRBJ1-2, with TRBD1 as a possible D gene (6 bases). Germline values: CDR1 MNHEY, CDR2 SMNVEV (reference sequence). The CDR3 is 18 residues long. V shed 1 base and J shed 1 base, with 19 bases lying between them. CDR3 in amino acids: CASSLLGADRQFNYGYTF. As DNA, the CDR3 is TGTGCCAGCAGTTTATTGGGTGCCGACAGGCAGTTTAACTATGGCTACACCTTC.

Turning to this clone: The same CDR3 also results from other DNA sequences found in this sample. The rearrangement links TRBV9 to TRBJ2-2; D might be TRBD2 (6 bases). The CDR3 spans 14 residues. Germline V CDR1 and CDR2: SGDLS, YYNGEE. V was trimmed by 0 bases and J by 4 bases, leaving 7 bases between them. CDR3 protein: CASSVGGGTGELFF. The CDR3 DNA reads as TGTGCCAGCAGCGTAGGGGGAGGCACCGGGGAGCTGTTTTTT.

V gene TRBV11-3 combines with J gene TRBJ2-4; possible D gene TRBD1, 6 bases. V shed 3 bases and J shed 8 bases, with 14 bases lying between them. Germline assignment: CDR1 SGHNT and CDR2 YENEEA. The CDR3 sequence is 14 residues long. CDR3 region: CASSLGRGMDIQYF. CDR3 bases: TGTGCCAGCAGCTTGGGCAGGGGTATGGACATTCAGTACTTC.

This clone was seen a single time. The rearrangement links TRBV6-1 to TRBJ1-2, with D perhaps TRBD1 (6 bases). Germline CDR1 reads MNHNS; CDR2 reads SASEGT. V shed 2 bases and J shed 5 bases, with 6 bases lying between them. The CDR3 is 12 residues long. CDR3 nucleotide sequence: TGTGCCAGCAGTGAAAGGGGGTATGGCTACACCTTC. Translating gives CASSERGYGYTF.

The chain employs TRBV28 and TRBJ2-7, with a weak D call TRBD1 (7 bases). Looked up from germline, CDR1 is MDHEN and CDR2 is SYDVKM. This CDR3 has 14 amino acids. V was cut by 6 bases and J by 2 bases, with 14 bases left in between. CDR3 amino acids: CASRGGQPPYEQYF. DNA of the CDR3: TGTGCCAGCAGGGGGGGACAGCCGCCCTACGAGCAGTACTTC.

Comments on this clone: No DNA is shown, since the ends of the CDR3 on it are uncertain; the CDR3 is the one TCRdb lists. The rearrangement links TRBV21-1 to TRBJ2-6. TRBV21-1 represents a pseudogene. The CDR3 numbers 18 amino acids, ends counted. The CDR3 reads CASSNFLTWGSGANVLTF.

This chain connects TRBV20-1 to TRBJ1-1, with a weak D call TRBD1 (5 bases). The CDR3 is made up of 10 amino acids. In germline, CDR1 is DFQATT, CDR2 SNEGSKA (reference sequence). In nucleotides, the CDR3 is TGCACCCTGGGGAGGGGAGAAGCTTTCTTT. Protein product: CTLGRGEAFF.

The V call is TRBV10-3, the J call TRBJ2-1; 9 bases fit TRBD2. The length of the CDR3 is 16 residues. With 7 bases clipped from V and 0 bases from J, the junction kept 7 bases outside the gene matches. CDR1 is ENHRY, CDR2 SYGVKD, per germline. The CDR3 region is CAINRTSDNSYNEQFF. In DNA form, the CDR3 reads TGTGCCATCAATAGGACTAGCGATAACTCCTACAATGAGCAGTTCTTC.